These T cell receptor beta chains were read from a single sample in a study of a mutant IDH1 vaccine in newly diagnosed glioma. What these receptors recognize is not known. Sequenced by immunoSEQ multiplex PCR; TCRdb stores in-frame clones only, minus some. The sample shows about 32,000 clones, around 73% of them seen only once. Source: PBMCs, taken from a glioma patient whose treatment included an IDH1 peptide vaccine. The receptors here all came from a woman aged 40-49 years with glioma. Each CDR3 is given with its conserved first and last residue. The D gene is left open where the match is weak. Part of the rows lack a size; the others show once, few, many or a class for expanded clones.

CDR3nt: TGTGCCAGCAGTTTATACGTTACGGCTTTCTTT
CDR3aa: CASSLYVTAFF
abundance: -
v_gene: TRBV28
j_gene: TRBJ1-1
d_gene: -

CDR3nt: TGTGCCAGCAGTGAGGAATCAGGGGGTTCCTATGGCTACACCTTC
CDR3aa: CASSEESGGSYGYTF
abundance: -
v_gene: TRBV2
j_gene: TRBJ1-2
d_gene: TRBD1

CDR3nt: TGTGCCAGCAGCGTAGGGGTAACCCCCTATGGCTACACCTTC
CDR3aa: CASSVGVTPYGYTF
abundance: -
v_gene: TRBV9
j_gene: TRBJ1-2
d_gene: -

CDR3nt: TGTGCCAGCAGTGTCCAGACCCTCGGCCTCTACGAGCAGTACTTC
CDR3aa: CASSVQTLGLYEQYF
abundance: once
v_gene: TRBV2
j_gene: TRBJ2-7
d_gene: -

CDR3nt: TGTGCCAGCAGTGATTGGGGGCTCACCGGGGAGCTGTTTTTT
CDR3aa: CASSDWGLTGELFF
abundance: -
v_gene: TRBV2
j_gene: TRBJ2-2
d_gene: -

CDR3nt: TGTGCCAGCTCACCCACCCATATGAACACTGAAGCTTTCTTT
CDR3aa: CASSPTHMNTEAFF
abundance: once
v_gene: TRBV18
j_gene: TRBJ1-1
d_gene: -

CDR3nt: TGTGCCAGCAGGTCGCCGGAGAATGAAAAACTGTTTTTT
CDR3aa: CASRSPENEKLFF
abundance: -
v_gene: TRBV6-4
j_gene: TRBJ1-4
d_gene: -

CDR3nt: TGTGCCAGCAGGGGAACAGGGGTTCAGCCCCAGCATTTT
CDR3aa: CASRGTGVQPQHF
abundance: few
v_gene: TRBV2
j_gene: TRBJ1-5
d_gene: TRBD1

CDR3nt: TGTGCCAGCAGCTTCTCGACAGGGTGGGGGACTGAAGCTTTCTTT
CDR3aa: CASSFSTGWGTEAFF
abundance: few
v_gene: TRBV5-4
j_gene: TRBJ1-1
d_gene: TRBD1

CDR3nt: TGTGCCAGCTCACCTCAACAATCTCAGGGGGGAGGCTACACCTTC
CDR3aa: CASSPQQSQGGGYTF
abundance: -
v_gene: TRBV18
j_gene: TRBJ1-2
d_gene: TRBD1

CDR3nt: TGCGCCAGCAGCTTGGGGCCGGGACTAGCGGGGACCTACGAGCAGTACTTC
CDR3aa: CASSLGPGLAGTYEQYF
abundance: -
v_gene: TRBV5-1
j_gene: TRBJ2-7
d_gene: TRBD2

CDR3nt: TGTGCCAGCAGAGCGGACAGTTCACCCCTCCACTTT
CDR3aa: CASRADSSPLHF
abundance: -
v_gene: TRBV7-9
j_gene: TRBJ1-6
d_gene: -

CDR3nt: TGTGCCAGCAGCTTGGGAAGGGGTGGCTACACCTTC
CDR3aa: CASSLGRGGYTF
abundance: -
v_gene: TRBV5-4
j_gene: TRBJ1-2
d_gene: -

CDR3nt: TGTGCTAGTGGTTTGGAGAACACTGAAGCTTTCTTT
CDR3aa: CASGLENTEAFF
abundance: -
v_gene: TRBV12-5
j_gene: TRBJ1-1
d_gene: -

CDR3nt: TGTGCCAGCAGTTACTTACAGGGTCCCGGGGAGCTGTTTTTT
CDR3aa: CASSYLQGPGELFF
abundance: -
v_gene: TRBV6-5
j_gene: TRBJ2-2
d_gene: -

CDR3nt: TGTGCCAGCTATGGGACTAGCGGGGGGTACGAGCAGTACTTC
CDR3aa: CASYGTSGGYEQYF
abundance: -
v_gene: TRBV2
j_gene: TRBJ2-7
d_gene: TRBD2

CDR3nt: TGTGCCATCAGTGAGGTGGGAGCCTTGATTAACACCTTC
CDR3aa: CAISEVGALINTF
abundance: -
v_gene: TRBV10-3
j_gene: TRBJ1-2
d_gene: -

CDR3nt: TGTGCCAGCAGTTTATCGCGGACAGGGAGGTACGAGCAGTACTTC
CDR3aa: CASSLSRTGRYEQYF
abundance: -
v_gene: TRBV27
j_gene: TRBJ2-7
d_gene: TRBD1

CDR3nt: TGTGCCAGCAGTAGAACCGGGGGGGGGACTGAAGCTTTCTTT
CDR3aa: CASSRTGGGTEAFF
abundance: -
v_gene: TRBV6-1
j_gene: TRBJ1-1
d_gene: -

CDR3nt: TGTGCCTGGAGTGTAAGCCAGGCCGACTTT
CDR3aa: CAWSVSQADF
abundance: -
v_gene: TRBV30
j_gene: TRBJ1-1
d_gene: -

CDR3nt: TGCGCCAGCCGGGGTCCCTCCGGGACTAGCCCCACCGGGGAGCTGTTTTTT
CDR3aa: CASRGPSGTSPTGELFF
abundance: -
v_gene: TRBV5-1
j_gene: TRBJ2-2
d_gene: TRBD2

CDR3nt: TGTGCCAGCTCGCTTAAGTCGGGTGGTGAATCTGAAAAACTGTTTTTT
CDR3aa: CASSLKSGGESEKLFF
abundance: few
v_gene: TRBV18
j_gene: TRBJ1-4
d_gene: -

CDR3nt: TGTGCCAGCAGCGATATTCCGGGACAGGGCGGCGATGAGCAGTTCTTC
CDR3aa: CASSDIPGQGGDEQFF
abundance: -
v_gene: TRBV7-9
j_gene: TRBJ2-1
d_gene: TRBD1

CDR3nt: TGCAGCGTTTGGTTGGGGGGATCTGGAAACACCATATATTTT
CDR3aa: CSVWLGGSGNTIYF
abundance: -
v_gene: TRBV29-1
j_gene: TRBJ1-3
d_gene: -

CDR3nt: TGTGCCAGCAGCAAACAGAGACAGGGACCCCGCGAGCAGTACTTC
CDR3aa: CASSKQRQGPREQYF
abundance: -
v_gene: TRBV21-1
j_gene: TRBJ2-7
d_gene: -

CDR3nt: TGTGCCAGCAGTTCAAGACAGGGCGACGAGCAGTACTTC
CDR3aa: CASSSRQGDEQYF
abundance: -
v_gene: TRBV6-5
j_gene: TRBJ2-7
d_gene: TRBD1

CDR3nt: TGTGCCAGCAGCCCAACGACCGGGACGGCCTCCTACGAGCAGTACTTC
CDR3aa: CASSPTTGTASYEQYF
abundance: -
v_gene: TRBV7-2
j_gene: TRBJ2-7
d_gene: -

CDR3nt: TGTGCCTGGAGCTCTACAGGGGGCACTGAAGCTTTCTTT
CDR3aa: CAWSSTGGTEAFF
abundance: -
v_gene: TRBV30
j_gene: TRBJ1-1
d_gene: TRBD1

CDR3nt: TGCAGCGTTCCGTCCGGGGGAACAGATACGCAGTATTTT
CDR3aa: CSVPSGGTDTQYF
abundance: once
v_gene: TRBV29-1
j_gene: TRBJ2-3
d_gene: -

CDR3nt: TGTGCCAGCACCCACCTAGGGCCGAACACTGAAGCTTTCTTT
CDR3aa: CASTHLGPNTEAFF
abundance: -
v_gene: TRBV6-5
j_gene: TRBJ1-1
d_gene: -

CDR3nt: TGTGCCAGCTCACCAAGACAGGGGCGCTACAATGAGCAGTTCTTC
CDR3aa: CASSPRQGRYNEQFF
abundance: -
v_gene: TRBV18
j_gene: TRBJ2-1
d_gene: TRBD1

CDR3nt: TGTGCCAGCAGTGGCCTCGACAGAACTGGAAACACCATATATTTT
CDR3aa: CASSGLDRTGNTIYF
abundance: -
v_gene: TRBV6-5
j_gene: TRBJ1-3
d_gene: -

CDR3nt: TGTGCCAGCAGCTTACCGACAGAGAGTTATGGCTACACCTTC
CDR3aa: CASSLPTESYGYTF
abundance: -
v_gene: TRBV7-9
j_gene: TRBJ1-2
d_gene: -

CDR3nt: TGTGCCAGCAGTGTCCGCCCCAGGACAGGGGGCATAGGTGAAAAACTGTTTTTT
CDR3aa: CASSVRPRTGGIGEKLFF
abundance: -
v_gene: TRBV25-1
j_gene: TRBJ1-4
d_gene: TRBD1

CDR3nt: TGCAGCGTCGCTAGCGGGTCGATAAAGGGGAACATTCAGTACTTC
CDR3aa: CSVASGSIKGNIQYF
abundance: -
v_gene: TRBV29-1
j_gene: TRBJ2-4
d_gene: TRBD2

CDR3nt: TGTGCCAGCAGTGAACTCAAGGAGGGGGGCGTCTACGAGCAGTACTTC
CDR3aa: CASSELKEGGVYEQYF
abundance: -
v_gene: TRBV6-1
j_gene: TRBJ2-7
d_gene: -

CDR3nt: TGTGCCAGCAGCCGGGGGGGTAGGAATGAGCAGTTCTTC
CDR3aa: CASSRGGRNEQFF
abundance: -
v_gene: TRBV5-4
j_gene: TRBJ2-1
d_gene: TRBD2

CDR3nt: TGTGCCAGCAGCTCAGGGCAAGGGGGGGCTCTCGATGGCTACACCTTC
CDR3aa: CASSSGQGGALDGYTF
abundance: few
v_gene: TRBV7-2
j_gene: TRBJ1-2
d_gene: -

CDR3nt: TGCGCCAGCAGCCAAGATCCTAGCGGGGCCTTCCAAGAGACCCAGTACTTC
CDR3aa: CASSQDPSGAFQETQYF
abundance: -
v_gene: TRBV4-1
j_gene: TRBJ2-5
d_gene: TRBD2

CDR3nt: TGTGCCAGCAGTTTGGGCCAGGGTGGAGGCTACACCTTC
CDR3aa: CASSLGQGGGYTF
abundance: -
v_gene: TRBV27
j_gene: TRBJ1-2
d_gene: -

CDR3nt: TGTGCCAGCAGCCCCTCGTGGGGAGGCGAGCAGTTCTTC
CDR3aa: CASSPSWGGEQFF
abundance: -
v_gene: TRBV5-6
j_gene: TRBJ2-1
d_gene: -

CDR3nt: TGTGCCAGCAGCAACCCAGGGGGTTCGAACACTGAAGCTTTCTTT
CDR3aa: CASSNPGGSNTEAFF
abundance: few
v_gene: TRBV7-8
j_gene: TRBJ1-1
d_gene: TRBD1

CDR3nt: TGTGCCAGCAGTTCCCGACAGGCGGGGGCCAAAAACATTCAGTACTTC
CDR3aa: CASSSRQAGAKNIQYF
abundance: -
v_gene: TRBV6-5
j_gene: TRBJ2-4
d_gene: -

CDR3nt: TGCGCCAGCAGCCTACGGACAGGGGGGGACACCGGGGAGCTGTTTTTT
CDR3aa: CASSLRTGGDTGELFF
abundance: -
v_gene: TRBV5-1
j_gene: TRBJ2-2
d_gene: TRBD1

CDR3nt: TGTGCCAGTAGTATAACCCCAGGCGGTTCACCCCTCCACTTT
CDR3aa: CASSITPGGSPLHF
abundance: -
v_gene: TRBV19
j_gene: TRBJ1-6
d_gene: -

CDR3nt: TGTGCCAGCAGTTACCGGACCATGAACACTGAAGCTTTCTTT
CDR3aa: CASSYRTMNTEAFF
abundance: -
v_gene: TRBV6-5
j_gene: TRBJ1-1
d_gene: -

CDR3nt: TGTGCCAGCAGTGGAAGATCTTGGGGGGGTAGACGAGAGACCCAGTACTTC
CDR3aa: CASSGRSWGGRRETQYF
abundance: -
v_gene: TRBV2
j_gene: TRBJ2-5
d_gene: TRBD2

CDR3nt: TGTGCCAGCAGCTTAGTCGACAATATCAGAGGTGGCTACACCTTC
CDR3aa: CASSLVDNIRGGYTF
abundance: -
v_gene: TRBV7-2
j_gene: TRBJ1-2
d_gene: -

CDR3nt: TGTGCCAGCAGTGAGGAACACCCTTGGGGCTACACCTTC
CDR3aa: CASSEEHPWGYTF
abundance: -
v_gene: TRBV25-1
j_gene: TRBJ1-2
d_gene: -

CDR3nt: TGCGCCAGCAGTGAGTCCACAGGAATCTGGCAGTTCTTC
CDR3aa: CASSESTGIWQFF
abundance: few
v_gene: TRBV10-1
j_gene: TRBJ2-1
d_gene: -

CDR3nt: TGTGCCAGTAGATTTGGACAGGGGGGGAGTATGGCTGAAGCTTTCTTT
CDR3aa: CASRFGQGGSMAEAFF
abundance: -
v_gene: TRBV19
j_gene: TRBJ1-1
d_gene: TRBD1

CDR3nt: TGTGCCAGCAGCTTAAGTGTGGCGAACACTGAAGCTTTCTTT
CDR3aa: CASSLSVANTEAFF
abundance: -
v_gene: TRBV5-5
j_gene: TRBJ1-1
d_gene: -

CDR3nt: TGCGCCAGCAGTGAAAGGGGAACTAACACTGAAGCTTTCTTT
CDR3aa: CASSERGTNTEAFF
abundance: -
v_gene: TRBV10-1
j_gene: TRBJ1-1
d_gene: -

CDR3nt: TGCGCCAGCAGCCAAGCCCCGGCTACGGTCTATCAGCCCCAGCATTTT
CDR3aa: CASSQAPATVYQPQHF
abundance: -
v_gene: TRBV4-1
j_gene: TRBJ1-5
d_gene: -

CDR3nt: TGTGCCAGCAGCGAAACAGGGGACCCTAATGAAAAACTGTTTTTT
CDR3aa: CASSETGDPNEKLFF
abundance: -
v_gene: TRBV25-1
j_gene: TRBJ1-4
d_gene: TRBD1

CDR3nt: TGTGCCAGCAGCTTTACCTACGAGCAGTACTTC
CDR3aa: CASSFTYEQYF
abundance: -
v_gene: TRBV5-5
j_gene: TRBJ2-7
d_gene: -

CDR3nt: TGCAGCGTTGAGCAGGCAGGCTTCTCCTACAATGAGCAGTTCTTC
CDR3aa: CSVEQAGFSYNEQFF
abundance: once
v_gene: TRBV29-1
j_gene: TRBJ2-1
d_gene: -

CDR3nt: TGTGCCAGCAGCCCGCGACAGGGGATTACCTCTGGGGCCAACGTCCTGACTTTC
CDR3aa: CASSPRQGITSGANVLTF
abundance: -
v_gene: TRBV9
j_gene: TRBJ2-6
d_gene: TRBD1

CDR3nt: TGCGCCAGCAGCTCCGGACAGACCTCTGGGGCCAACGTCCTGACTTTC
CDR3aa: CASSSGQTSGANVLTF
abundance: -
v_gene: TRBV5-1
j_gene: TRBJ2-6
d_gene: -